This T cell receptor (beta chain) was captured in a study of blood T cell repertoires in COVID-19. The assay was immunoSEQ multiplex PCR, and TCRdb's table has in-frame clones only and misses some. The table has 250,000 or so clones, about four fifths seen once. The CDR3 is 17 amino acids. From germline, CDR1 is SGHAT and CDR2 FQNNGV. V dropped 5 bases and J dropped 4 bases, with 22 bases sitting between them. The chain employs TRBV11-2 and TRBJ2-3; a possible D gene is TRBD2 (6 bases). The sample comprised peripheral blood. This clonotype was obtained from a woman in her late teens or twenties with acute or convalescent COVID-19. The CDR3 spells CASSAKRLGGSADTQYF. In DNA form, the CDR3 reads TGTGCCAGCAGCGCCAAGCGATTGGGGGGATCCGCAGATACGCAGTATTTT.